The 11 T cell receptor beta chains below all came from one sample that was sequenced in a study of cytomegalovirus exposure and HLA in healthy donors. Primers for the PCR totalled 60 Vbeta and 13 Jbeta. The repertoire was sequenced with immunoSEQ multiplex PCR; TCRdb's copy has only in-frame clones and lacks some. This repertoire shows about 160,000 clones, about 77% found once; its top ten account for roughly 1.3%. The sample taken for sequencing was PBMCs. These TCRs come from a woman aged 50 to 65 in good health and CMV-seronegative.

In DNA form, the CDR3 reads TGCAGTGCTCAATCAGGATACGAGCAGTACTTC. This sequence encodes CSAQSGYEQYF. The chain combines TRBV20-1 with TRBJ2-7, with no clear D. Germline CDR1 is DFQATT and CDR2 is SNEGSKA (reference sequence). The V end was cut by 5 bases, the J end by 4 bases, with 9 bases between. The CDR3 is 11 amino acids.

The chain has TRBV30 and TRBJ1-4; TRBD1 is a possible D gene (5 bases). Germline V CDR1 and CDR2: GTSNPN, SVGIG (reference sequence). Trimming left V 2 bases short and J 6 bases short, with 19 bases between. The CDR3 is 16 amino acids. The CDR3 reads CAWSWSGPRLDEKLFF. In nucleotides, the CDR3 is TGTGCCTGGAGTTGGTCAGGGCCCCGCTTAGATGAAAAACTGTTTTTT.

Only one count was recorded for this clone. The J gene is TRBJ1-2, the V gene TRBV6-6; D is perhaps TRBD1 (6 bases). The CDR3 sequence is 15 residues long. Germline-derived CDR1 and CDR2 are MNHNY and SVGAGI (reference sequence). V was trimmed by 2 bases and J by 0 bases, leaving 10 bases between them. The CDR3 reads CASSYATGPNYGYTF. The CDR3 DNA sequence: TGTGCCAGCAGTTACGCGACAGGACCTAACTATGGCTACACCTTC.

This clone appeared many times. This sequence joins TRBV11-3 and TRBJ2-1, with TRBD2 matching 7 bases. CDR1 and CDR2 from the germline V gene are SGHNT and YENEEA. The CDR3 totals 14 residues. V shed 6 bases and J 6 bases; nucleotides not matched to a gene: 8. CDR3 loop: CASSSGGSSNEQFF. For the CDR3, the DNA is TGTGCCAGCAGTTCGGGCGGGAGCTCCAATGAGCAGTTCTTC.

This rearrangement joins TRBV5-1 to TRBJ1-4, with a possible D match to TRBD1 (6 bases). This CDR3 is 13 amino acids long. Germline CDR1 reads SGHRS; CDR2 reads YFSETQ. Between the trimmed V and J ends, which lost 4 bases and 5 bases, there was a span of 9 bases. The DNA for the CDR3 is TGCGCCAGCAGCACCGGACAGAATGAAAAACTGTTTTTT. Its protein product is CASSTGQNEKLFF.

The rearrangement joins TRBV5-4 to TRBJ2-7, with 11 bases aligning to TRBD2. The germline gives CDR1 SGHNT, CDR2 YYREEE (reference sequence). Losses at the gene ends were 3 bases for V and 2 bases for J; bases not matched to a gene: 4. The CDR3 has 15 residues. The CDR3 is CASSSGLAGPYEQYF. In nucleotides, the CDR3 is TGTGCCAGCAGCTCAGGACTAGCGGGCCCCTACGAGCAGTACTTC. Filled out from reference TRBV5-4 and TRBJ2-7, the complete variable domain reads ETGVTQSPTHLIKTRGQQVTLRCSSQSGHNTVSWYQQALGQGPQFIFQYYREEENGRGNFPPRFSGLQFPNYSSELNVNALELDDSALYLCASSSGLAGPYEQYFGPGTRLTVT.

J is TRBJ1-5 and V is TRBV7-6, with a tentative D call TRBD1 (5 bases). The CDR3 totals 16 residues. The V and J ends lost 1 base and 0 bases respectively, with 10 bases between them. CDR1 is SGHVS, CDR2 FNYEAQ, per germline. CDR3 region: CASSLEDIYSNQPQHF. In DNA form, the CDR3 reads TGTGCCAGCAGCTTAGAGGACATTTATAGCAATCAGCCCCAGCATTTT.

The chain couples TRBV7-2 to TRBJ2-4; weak D call: TRBD2 (7 bases). Trimming removed 5 bases from V and 7 bases from J, with 21 bases in between. This CDR3 region has 16 residues. Germline loops: CDR1 SGHTA, CDR2 FQGNSA. Written as DNA, the CDR3 is TGTGCCAGCAGCCCCCGGGGGGCACGCTCGGCCAACATTCAGTACTTC. The encoded protein is CASSPRGARSANIQYF.

Here the CDR3 reads CASSQGTGVLNTQYF. In nucleotides, the CDR3 is TGTGCCAGCAGCCAAGGGACAGGGGTTTTAAATACGCAGTATTTT. The J gene is TRBJ2-3, the V gene TRBV4-2, with 9 bases that match TRBD1. CDR1 is LGHNA, CDR2 YNFKEQ, per germline. J lost 7 bases, V lost 1 base, and 6 bases had no gene match. The CDR3 runs 15 residues.

The CDR3 here is CATSRPGLRDAGYTF. CDR3 in DNA: TGTGCCACCAGCAGACCGGGACTGAGAGATGCGGGCTACACCTTC. This chain links TRBV15 with TRBJ1-2, with a tentative D call TRBD1 (5 bases). V shed 2 bases and J shed 8 bases, with 18 bases lying between them. Looked up from germline, CDR1 is LNHNV and CDR2 is YYDKDF (reference sequence). The CDR3 is 15 amino acids.

The CDR3 here is CASSFAGGVEQYF. The CDR3 bases are TGTGCCAGCAGTTTCGCGGGAGGTGTAGAGCAGTACTTC. This chain uses TRBV27 with TRBJ2-7; 8 bases are a match to TRBD2. The germline gives CDR1 MNHEY, CDR2 SMNVEV (reference sequence). The CDR3 sequence is 13 residues long. With 3 bases clipped from V and 7 bases from J, the junction kept 5 bases outside the gene matches.